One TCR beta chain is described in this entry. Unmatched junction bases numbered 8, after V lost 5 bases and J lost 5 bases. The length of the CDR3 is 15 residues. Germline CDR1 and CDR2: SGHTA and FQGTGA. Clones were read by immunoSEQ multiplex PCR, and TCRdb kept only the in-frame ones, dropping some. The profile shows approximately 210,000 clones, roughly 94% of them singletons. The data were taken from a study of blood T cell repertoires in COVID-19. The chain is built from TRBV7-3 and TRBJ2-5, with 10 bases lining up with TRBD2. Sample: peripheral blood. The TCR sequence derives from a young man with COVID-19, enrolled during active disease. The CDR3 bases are TGTGCCAGCAGCGCTAGCGGGGGTGCAGTGGAGACCCAGTACTTC. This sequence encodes CASSASGGAVETQYF.